Below, 29 T cell receptor beta chains from the same sample are listed, as sequenced in a study of CD8 T cells in ankylosing spondylitis. The antigens these receptors bind are not known. TCRdb used MiXCR to reprocess the 5' RACE reads, holding one entry per CDR3 protein. The repertoire consists of about 330,000 distinct CDR3 sequences, with 7.5% to 9% occurring once and the leading ten covering roughly 15%. Whole-study results and caveats: There was a TCR beta motif, made of 7 or 8 highly homologous variants, that appeared characteristic of ankylosing spondylitis blood.

Material for sequencing was blood, either unsorted or a sorted T cell fraction (not recorded which). These receptors came from a male donor with ankylosing spondylitis.

This clonotype was seen repeatedly, ten times or more. This chain uses TRBV29-1 with TRBJ2-3; the match to TRBD2 covers 8 bases. V dropped 5 bases and J dropped 2; count of bases not matched to a gene: 6. The CDR3 contains 14 residues. In germline, CDR1 is SQVTM, CDR2 ANQGSEA. Here the CDR3 DNA reads TGCAGCGTTACAGCGGGAGCATCCACAGATACGCAGTATTTT. It translates to CSVTAGASTDTQYF.

This clonotype was found a few times. The chain is built from TRBV4-1 and TRBJ2-1; D is ambiguous. Germline-derived CDR1 and CDR2 are MGHRA and YSYEKL. V shed 1 base and J shed 6 bases, with 13 bases lying between them. This CDR3 has 15 amino acids. The CDR3 here is CASSQGVALVNEQFF. CDR3 in DNA: TGCGCCAGCAGCCAAGGCGTTGCTCTCGTCAATGAGCAGTTCTTC.

This clonotype was recorded many times. The V gene is TRBV29-1, the J gene TRBJ1-1; D is unclear. Trimming took 0 bases from V and 3 from J, leaving 5 bases between them. Per germline, CDR1 SQVTM and CDR2 ANQGSEA. This CDR3 is 12 amino acids long. The CDR3, as DNA: TGCAGCGTTGAAGACCGGGACACTGAAGCTTTCTTT. Translation: CSVEDRDTEAFF.

This clonotype was counted many times. The V call is TRBV5-1, the J call TRBJ2-3, with 8 bases identical to TRBD1. In germline, CDR1 is SGHRS, CDR2 YFSETQ. The length of the CDR3 is 13 residues. J lost 4 bases, V lost 7 bases, and 5 bases had no gene match. CDR3 sequence: CASQTGAADTQYF. The CDR3 DNA follows: TGCGCCAGCCAGACAGGGGCCGCAGATACGCAGTATTTT. The full variable domain, its missing parts supplied by reference TRBV5-1 and TRBJ2-3, is KAGVTQTPRYLIKTRGQQVTLSCSPISGHRSVSWYQQTPGQGLQFLFEYFSETQRNKGNFPGRFSGRQFSNSRSEMNVSTLELGDSALYLCASQTGAADTQYFGPGTRLTVL.

This clonotype was seen only a few times. The V gene is TRBV6-5, the J gene TRBJ2-7; 9 nucleotides line up with TRBD2. Germline CDR1 is MNHEY and CDR2 is SVGAGI. The ends lost 2 bases at V and 6 bases at J; junction bases unmatched: 11. The CDR3 loop spans 16 amino acids. CDR3 region: CASSYGLAGVSLEQYF. The CDR3 nucleotides are TGTGCCAGCAGTTACGGGTTAGCGGGAGTGTCTCTCGAGCAGTACTTC.

This clonotype showed up just a few times. This chain connects TRBV4-3 to TRBJ2-3, with 12 nucleotides matching TRBD2. This CDR3 region has 16 residues. V trimming: 4 bases; J trimming: 4 bases; junction bases outside the gene matches: 6. CDR1 and CDR2 (germline): LGHNA, YSLEER. The CDR3 loop reads CASSPLAGGPADTQYF. The CDR3 bases are TGCGCCAGCAGCCCGCTAGCGGGAGGGCCGGCAGATACGCAGTATTTT.

The CDR3 nucleotides are TGCAGCGTTGCGGTAGCGGTCAGATACGAGCAGTACTTC. Encoded protein: CSVAVAVRYEQYF. The rearrangement uses TRBV29-1 and TRBJ2-7, with D possibly matching TRBD2 (6 bases). The length of the CDR3 is 13 residues. Trimming removed 4 bases at V and 4 bases at J, with 14 bases between. From germline, CDR1 is SQVTM and CDR2 ANQGSEA.

The sample holds a few counts of this clonotype. V and J are TRBV15 and TRBJ2-1; D may match TRBD1 or TRBD2 (5 bases each). V lost 7 bases to trimming and J lost 6 bases, with 19 bases between them. Germline CDR1 and CDR2: LNHNV and YYDKDF (reference sequence). The CDR3 runs to 15 residues. In nucleotides, the CDR3 is TGTGCCACCAACCCCTCCCGGGGACCCTCCAATGAGCAGTTCTTC. This sequence encodes CATNPSRGPSNEQFF.

Ten or more counts support this clonotype. This chain connects TRBV12-3 or TRBV12-4 to TRBJ2-1; D remains unclear. This CDR3 spans 16 amino acids. Between the trimmed V and J ends, which lost 6 bases and 1 base, there was a span of 16 bases. DNA for the CDR3: TGTGCCAGCAGCCTACCGAGGACGCTTTCCTACAATGAGCAGTTCTTC. Protein sequence: CASSLPRTLSYNEQFF.

This clonotype appeared a single time. The rearrangement links TRBV7-3 to TRBJ2-4; D is perhaps TRBD2 (6 bases). V was pared by 5 bases and J by 8 bases, with 16 bases between. The germline V gene encodes CDR1 SGHTA and CDR2 FQGTGA. The length of the CDR3 is 14 residues. CDR3 in amino acids: CASSKGLQEDIQYF. The CDR3 region has the DNA TGTGCCAGCAGCAAGGGACTCCAGGAAGACATTCAGTACTTC.

This clonotype was seen many times. The rearrangement uses TRBV5-1 and TRBJ2-1, with 10 nucleotides matching TRBD2. The CDR3 length is 15 residues. The V and J ends lost 4 bases and 2 bases, in that order; junction bases with no gene match: 3. Looked up from germline, CDR1 is SGHRS and CDR2 is YFSETQ. In nucleotides, the CDR3 is TGCGCCAGCAGCGCTGGGACTAGCGCCTACAATGAGCAGTTCTTC. This encodes CASSAGTSAYNEQFF. The entire variable domain, with the rest obtained from reference TRBV5-1 and TRBJ2-1, is as follows: KAGVTQTPRYLIKTRGQQVTLSCSPISGHRSVSWYQQTPGQGLQFLFEYFSETQRNKGNFPGRFSGRQFSNSRSEMNVSTLELGDSALYLCASSAGTSAYNEQFFGPGTRLTVL.

The rearrangement uses TRBV12-3 or TRBV12-4 and TRBJ2-2; the match to TRBD1 covers 7 bases. The V and J ends lost 6 bases and 6 bases, in that order; junction bases with no gene match: 10. This CDR3 has 15 amino acids. CDR3 in DNA: TGTGCCAGCAGACTCCAGGGACAGATCGCCGGGGAGCTGTTTTTT. This translates into CASRLQGQIAGELFF.

This clonotype was detected only a few times. The V call is TRBV20-1, the J call TRBJ2-2; TRBD1 or TRBD2 may be the D gene (5 bases each). Germline CDR1 DFQATT, CDR2 SNEGSKA (reference sequence). The V end lost 3 bases, the J end lost 5 bases, and 16 bases lay between the germline ends. CDR3 length equals 15 residues. The CDR3 sequence: CSARGFGTLTGELFF. The CDR3 DNA reads TGCAGTGCTAGGGGTTTTGGGACCCTAACCGGGGAGCTGTTTTTT.

This clonotype came up many times. The genes are TRBV3-1 and TRBJ2-1; D uncertain. Trimming stripped 0 bases from V and 0 bases from J, with 6 bases between. The CDR3 has 15 amino acids. From germline, CDR1 is LGHDT and CDR2 YNNKEL (reference sequence). The CDR3 loop reads CASSQDQSSYNEQFF. Written as DNA, the CDR3 is TGTGCCAGCAGCCAAGATCAGAGCTCCTACAATGAGCAGTTCTTC.

This chain links TRBV5-1 with TRBJ1-2; D might be TRBD1 (6 bases). This CDR3 spans 13 amino acids. Per the germline V gene, CDR1 is SGHRS and CDR2 is YFSETQ. The ends were cut back, 1 base at V and 4 bases at J, with 8 bases in the middle. The CDR3 here is CASSLRGAYGYTF. In DNA form, the CDR3 reads TGCGCCAGCAGCTTGAGGGGGGCCTATGGCTACACCTTC. Full variable domain (remainder filled in from reference TRBV5-1 and TRBJ1-2): KAGVTQTPRYLIKTRGQQVTLSCSPISGHRSVSWYQQTPGQGLQFLFEYFSETQRNKGNFPGRFSGRQFSNSRSEMNVSTLELGDSALYLCASSLRGAYGYTFGSGTRLTVV.

This clonotype was counted ten times or more. This rearrangement joins TRBV29-1 to TRBJ2-4; TRBD1 is a possible D gene (5 bases). The CDR3 spans 13 residues. V shed 4 bases and J shed 0 bases, with 7 bases lying between them. The germline V gene encodes CDR1 SQVTM and CDR2 ANQGSEA. Here the CDR3 DNA reads TGCAGCGTTGGGGGCGTAGCCAAAAACATTCAGTACTTC. Encoded protein: CSVGGVAKNIQYF.

This clonotype was counted a few times. The V gene is TRBV5-1, the J gene TRBJ2-7; 12 positions agree with TRBD2. The V segment lost 3 bases and the J segment 7 bases; nucleotides outside the gene matches: 11. Germline V lookup: CDR1 SGHRS, CDR2 YFSETQ. This CDR3 is 16 amino acids long. In DNA, the CDR3 is TGCGCCAGCAGCTCGAGGACTAGCGGGGTACTGGAAGAGCAGTACTTC. Translation: CASSSRTSGVLEEQYF.

This clonotype was detected ten times or more. This chain uses TRBV29-1 with TRBJ2-3, with D perhaps TRBD2 (5 bases). V lost 0 bases, J lost 2 bases, and 12 bases lay in between. The CDR3 sequence is 15 residues long. Germline CDR1 SQVTM, CDR2 ANQGSEA. CDR3 in DNA: TGCAGCGTTGAAGATAGGCGGGCGGTCACAGATACGCAGTATTTT. Residues: CSVEDRRAVTDTQYF.

This clonotype was detected ten times or more. CDR3 sequence reads: CASSLNPSRGNEQFF. The CDR3 DNA is TGTGCCAGCAGCTTAAATCCCTCTAGAGGCAATGAGCAGTTCTTC. The chain employs TRBV7-3 and TRBJ2-1; D remains unclear. The V gene's germline CDR1 is SGHTA and CDR2 FQGTGA. The length of the CDR3 is 15 residues. Deletions cut 1 base from V and 6 bases from J, with 13 bases between.

The rearrangement joins TRBV2 to TRBJ2-2; TRBD1 agrees at 7 bases. The CDR3 is 16 amino acids. Unmatched junction bases numbered 9, after V lost 8 bases and J lost 0 bases. The germline CDR1 and CDR2 sequences are SNHLY and FYNNEI. The CDR3 nucleotides are TGTGCCAGCGGGACAGAGCGAGGCTCGAACACCGGGGAGCTGTTTTTT. Protein: CASGTERGSNTGELFF.

The J gene is TRBJ2-1, the V gene TRBV25-1, with TRBD2 identical over 9 bases. With V trimmed by 4 bases and J by 4 bases, 11 bases remained unmatched. The CDR3 has 17 amino acids. Germline V lookup: CDR1 MGHDK, CDR2 SYGVNS. CDR3 coding DNA: TGTGCCAGCAGTGTCTATGGGTCTAGCGGGACATACAATGAGCAGTTCTTC. As protein: CASSVYGSSGTYNEQFF.

The chain employs TRBV5-1 and TRBJ2-1, with TRBD1 identical over 7 bases. The CDR3 is 15 amino acids. CDR1 SGHRS and CDR2 YFSETQ come from the germline V gene. The trim removed 4 bases at V and 7 bases at J, leaving 11 bases unmatched. CDR3 sequence: CASSEDRAFGNEQFF. The DNA for the CDR3 is TGCGCCAGCAGCGAAGACAGGGCGTTCGGGAATGAGCAGTTCTTC. Full variable domain (rest looked up from reference TRBV5-1 and TRBJ2-1): KAGVTQTPRYLIKTRGQQVTLSCSPISGHRSVSWYQQTPGQGLQFLFEYFSETQRNKGNFPGRFSGRQFSNSRSEMNVSTLELGDSALYLCASSEDRAFGNEQFFGPGTRLTVL.

This clonotype came up a few times. This chain uses TRBV27 with TRBJ2-1, with D unclear. The CDR3 is 14 residues long. Germline CDR1 reads MNHEY; CDR2 reads SMNVEV (reference sequence). Trimming left V 6 bases short and J 2 bases short, with 11 bases between. The CDR3 here is CASRTLATYNEQFF. DNA of the CDR3: TGTGCCAGCAGGACCCTCGCCACCTACAATGAGCAGTTCTTC.

The sample holds many counts of this clonotype. The chain recombines TRBV20-1 with TRBJ2-1, with D unresolved. The CDR3 contains 13 residues. Germline CDR1 reads DFQATT; CDR2 reads SNEGSKA (reference sequence). The V end lost 8 bases, the J end lost 1 base, and 12 bases lay between the germline ends. For the CDR3, the DNA is TGCAGTCCTAACGGACCTTCCTACAATGAGCAGTTCTTC. Encoded protein: CSPNGPSYNEQFF.

This clonotype was counted only a few times. This rearrangement joins TRBV5-1 to TRBJ1-3, with D perhaps TRBD1 (6 bases). Germline V CDR1 and CDR2: SGHRS, YFSETQ. Trimming pared 9 bases from V and 2 bases from J, leaving 12 bases between. CDR3 length: 13 residues. Here the CDR3 reads CATSQGTGNTIYF. CDR3 DNA sequence: TGCGCCACTTCACAGGGAACTGGAAACACCATATATTTT.

The V and J genes are TRBV28 and TRBJ1-5; a weak D match, TRBD1 (6 bases). CDR1 is MDHEN, CDR2 SYDVKM, per germline. V was cut by 5 bases and J by 7 bases, with 15 bases left in between. CDR3 length: 14 amino acids. The DNA for the CDR3 is TGTGCCAGCAGTCCCCCAGGGGAGCGACAGCCCCAGCATTTT. Encoded protein: CASSPPGERQPQHF.

J is TRBJ1-4 and V is TRBV4-1; unclear D gene. From germline, CDR1 is MGHRA and CDR2 YSYEKL. Deletions cut 1 base from V and 7 bases from J, with 7 bases between. The CDR3 contains 13 residues. The chain's CDR3 is CASSQGGAEKLFF. The CDR3 region has the DNA TGCGCCAGCAGCCAAGGAGGAGCTGAAAAACTGTTTTTT.

This clonotype occurred many times. J is TRBJ2-5 and V is TRBV5-1; D is perhaps TRBD1 (6 bases). CDR3 size: 14 residues. Germline V gives CDR1 SGHRS, CDR2 YFSETQ. Deletions cut 1 base from V and 5 bases from J, with 12 bases between. CDR3 in DNA: TGCGCCAGCAGCTTGAGGGCAGGGGACGAGACCCAGTACTTC. Amino acid sequence: CASSLRAGDETQYF.

For the CDR3, the DNA is TGTGCCAGCAGCTTAAGGGCAGAGAATGAAAAACTGTTTTTT. This codes for CASSLRAENEKLFF. The rearrangement joins TRBV7-9 to TRBJ1-4, with unresolved D. Germline CDR1 reads SEHNR; CDR2 reads FQNEAQ (reference sequence). The CDR3 runs to 14 residues. V was trimmed by 2 bases and J by 5 bases, leaving 9 bases between them.